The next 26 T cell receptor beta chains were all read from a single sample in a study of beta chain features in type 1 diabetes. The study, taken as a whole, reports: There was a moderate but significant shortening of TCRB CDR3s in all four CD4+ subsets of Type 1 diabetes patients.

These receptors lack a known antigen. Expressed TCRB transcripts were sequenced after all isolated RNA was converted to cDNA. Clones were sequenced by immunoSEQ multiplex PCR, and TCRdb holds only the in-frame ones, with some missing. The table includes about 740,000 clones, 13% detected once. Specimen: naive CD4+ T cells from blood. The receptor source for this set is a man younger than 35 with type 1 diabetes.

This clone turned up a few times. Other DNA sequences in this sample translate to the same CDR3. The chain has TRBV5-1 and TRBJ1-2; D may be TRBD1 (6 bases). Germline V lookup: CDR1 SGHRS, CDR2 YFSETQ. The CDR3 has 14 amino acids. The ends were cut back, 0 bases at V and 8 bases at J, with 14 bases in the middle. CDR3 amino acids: CASSLAGDGGGYTF. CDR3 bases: TGCGCCAGCAGCTTGGCAGGGGACGGCGGGGGCTACACCTTC.

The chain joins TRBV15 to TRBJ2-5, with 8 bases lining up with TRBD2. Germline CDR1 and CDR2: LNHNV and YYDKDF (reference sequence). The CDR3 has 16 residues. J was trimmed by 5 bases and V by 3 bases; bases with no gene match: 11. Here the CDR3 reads CATSRATSPGGETQYF. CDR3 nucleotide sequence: TGTGCCACCAGCAGGGCTACTAGCCCGGGGGGGGAGACCCAGTACTTC. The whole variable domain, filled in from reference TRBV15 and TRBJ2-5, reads DAMVIQNPRYQVTQFGKPVTLSCSQTLNHNVMYWYQQKSSQAPKLLFHYYDKDFNNEADTPDNFQSRRPNTSFCFLDIRSPGLGDTAMYLCATSRATSPGGETQYFGPGTRLLVL.

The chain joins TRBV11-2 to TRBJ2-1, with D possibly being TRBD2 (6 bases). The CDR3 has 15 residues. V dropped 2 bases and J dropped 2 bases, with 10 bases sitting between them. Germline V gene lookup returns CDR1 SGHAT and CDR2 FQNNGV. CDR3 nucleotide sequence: TGTGCCAGCAGCTTACCCCCGGGGGCCTACAATGAGCAGTTCTTC. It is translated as CASSLPPGAYNEQFF.

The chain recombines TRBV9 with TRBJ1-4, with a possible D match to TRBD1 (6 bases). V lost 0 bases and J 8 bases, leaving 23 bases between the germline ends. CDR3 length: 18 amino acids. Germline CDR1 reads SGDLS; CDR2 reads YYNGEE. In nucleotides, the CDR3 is TGTGCCAGCAGCGTAGCGTCAACAGGCCATTTAAGGGGGGAAAAACTGTTTTTT. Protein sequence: CASSVASTGHLRGEKLFF.

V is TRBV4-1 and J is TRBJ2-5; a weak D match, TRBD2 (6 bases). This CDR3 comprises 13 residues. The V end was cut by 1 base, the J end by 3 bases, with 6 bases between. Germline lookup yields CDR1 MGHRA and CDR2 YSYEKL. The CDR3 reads CASSQGGEETQYF. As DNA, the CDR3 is TGCGCCAGCAGCCAAGGGGGGGAAGAGACCCAGTACTTC.

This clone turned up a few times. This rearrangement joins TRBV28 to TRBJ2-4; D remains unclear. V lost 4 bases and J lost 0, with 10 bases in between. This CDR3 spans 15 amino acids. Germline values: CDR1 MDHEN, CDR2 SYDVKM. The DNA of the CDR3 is TGTGCCAGCAGTTCGAGCCACGAAGCCAAAAACATTCAGTACTTC. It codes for CASSSSHEAKNIQYF.

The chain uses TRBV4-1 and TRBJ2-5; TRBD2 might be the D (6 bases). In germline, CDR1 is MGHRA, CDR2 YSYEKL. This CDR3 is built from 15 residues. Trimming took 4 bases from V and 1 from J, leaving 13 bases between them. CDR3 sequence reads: CASSPNGGFQETQYF. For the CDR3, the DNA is TGCGCCAGCAGCCCCAATGGAGGGTTCCAAGAGACCCAGTACTTC.

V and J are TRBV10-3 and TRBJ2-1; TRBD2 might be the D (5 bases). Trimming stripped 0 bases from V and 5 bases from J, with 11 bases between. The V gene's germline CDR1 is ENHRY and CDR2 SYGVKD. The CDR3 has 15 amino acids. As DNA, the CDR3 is TGTGCCATCAGTGAGTCCTTACTAGGTCACAATGAGCAGTTCTTC. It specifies CAISESLLGHNEQFF.

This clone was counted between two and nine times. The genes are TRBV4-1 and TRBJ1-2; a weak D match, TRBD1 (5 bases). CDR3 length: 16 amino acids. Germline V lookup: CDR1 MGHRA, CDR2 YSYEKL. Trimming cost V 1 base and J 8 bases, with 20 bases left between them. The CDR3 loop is CASSQVFRDGGSGYTF. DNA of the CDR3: TGCGCCAGCAGCCAAGTGTTCCGGGACGGTGGCTCCGGCTACACCTTC.

CDR3 protein: CASRSRGETQYF. CDR3 sequence (DNA): TGTGCCAGCAGATCCCGGGGGGAGACCCAGTACTTC. The chain joins TRBV11-3 to TRBJ2-5; D perhaps matches TRBD2 (6 bases). V was shortened by 6 bases and J by 5 bases, with 10 bases between the two germline ends. The CDR3 has 12 amino acids. Germline V lookup: CDR1 SGHNT, CDR2 YENEEA.

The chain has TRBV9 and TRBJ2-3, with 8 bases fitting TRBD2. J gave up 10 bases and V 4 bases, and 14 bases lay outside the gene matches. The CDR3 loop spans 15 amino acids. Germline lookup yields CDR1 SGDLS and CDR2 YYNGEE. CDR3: CASSLEAGAPGPQYF. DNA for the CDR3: TGTGCCAGCAGCCTCGAAGCGGGGGCCCCAGGTCCGCAGTATTTT.

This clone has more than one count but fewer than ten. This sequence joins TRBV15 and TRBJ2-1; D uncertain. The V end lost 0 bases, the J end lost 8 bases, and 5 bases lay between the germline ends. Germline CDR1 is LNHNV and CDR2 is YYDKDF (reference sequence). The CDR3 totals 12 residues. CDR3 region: CATSRDTYEQFF. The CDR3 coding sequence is TGTGCCACCAGCAGAGATACCTATGAGCAGTTCTTC.

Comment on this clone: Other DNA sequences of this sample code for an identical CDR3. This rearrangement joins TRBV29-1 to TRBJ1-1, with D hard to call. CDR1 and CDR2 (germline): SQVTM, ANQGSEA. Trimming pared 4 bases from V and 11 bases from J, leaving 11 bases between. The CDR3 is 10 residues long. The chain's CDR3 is CSVGETEAFF. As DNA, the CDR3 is TGCAGCGTTGGGGAGACGGAGGCTTTCTTT.

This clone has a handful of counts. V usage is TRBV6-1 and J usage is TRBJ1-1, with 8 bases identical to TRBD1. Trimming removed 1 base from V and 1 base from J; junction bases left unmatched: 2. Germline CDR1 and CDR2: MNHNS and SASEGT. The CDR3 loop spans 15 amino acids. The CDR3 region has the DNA TGTGCCAGCAGTGAAGTGACAGGGGCGAACACTGAAGCTTTCTTT. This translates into CASSEVTGANTEAFF.

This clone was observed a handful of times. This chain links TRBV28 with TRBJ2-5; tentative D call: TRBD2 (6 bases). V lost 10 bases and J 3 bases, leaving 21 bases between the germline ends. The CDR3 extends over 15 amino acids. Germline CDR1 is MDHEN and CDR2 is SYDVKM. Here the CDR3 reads CAISGQAAGEETQYF. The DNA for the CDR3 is TGTGCCATAAGCGGCCAGGCAGCGGGCGAAGAGACCCAGTACTTC.

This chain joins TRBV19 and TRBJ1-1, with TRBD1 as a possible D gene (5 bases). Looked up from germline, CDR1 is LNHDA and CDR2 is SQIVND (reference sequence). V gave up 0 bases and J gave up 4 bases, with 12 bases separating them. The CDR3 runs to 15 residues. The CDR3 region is CASSIEGRAITEAFF. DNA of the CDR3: TGTGCCAGTAGTATAGAAGGCAGGGCTATCACTGAAGCTTTCTTT.

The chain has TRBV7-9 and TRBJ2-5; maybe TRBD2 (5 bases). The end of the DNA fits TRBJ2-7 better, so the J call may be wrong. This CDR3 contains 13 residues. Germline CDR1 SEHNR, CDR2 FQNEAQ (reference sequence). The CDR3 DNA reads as TGTGCCAGCTGGACCGGGGAGTCCTACGAGCAGTACTTC. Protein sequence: CASWTGESYEQYF.

CDR3 sequence (DNA): TGCGCCAGCGGCCTTTACAATGAGCAGTTCTTC. Protein sequence: CASGLYNEQFF. This rearrangement joins TRBV10-2 to TRBJ2-1; D gene ambiguous. With 8 bases removed from V and 4 bases from J, the gap between germline ends came to 6 bases. In germline, CDR1 is WSHSY, CDR2 SAAADI. CDR3 length: 11 residues.

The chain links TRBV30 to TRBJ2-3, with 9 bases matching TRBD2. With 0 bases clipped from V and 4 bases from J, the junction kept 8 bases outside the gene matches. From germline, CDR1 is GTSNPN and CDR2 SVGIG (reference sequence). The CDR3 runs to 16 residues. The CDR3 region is CAWSVRGAGGPDTQYF. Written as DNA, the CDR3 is TGTGCCTGGAGTGTAAGGGGAGCGGGGGGCCCAGATACGCAGTATTTT.

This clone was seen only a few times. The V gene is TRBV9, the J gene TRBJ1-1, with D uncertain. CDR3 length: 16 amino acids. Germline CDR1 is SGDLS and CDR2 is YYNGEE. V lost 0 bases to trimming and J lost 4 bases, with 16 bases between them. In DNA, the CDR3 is TGTGCCAGCAGCGTAGGTACAGCCCCCTGGGGCACTGAAGCTTTCTTT. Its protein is CASSVGTAPWGTEAFF.

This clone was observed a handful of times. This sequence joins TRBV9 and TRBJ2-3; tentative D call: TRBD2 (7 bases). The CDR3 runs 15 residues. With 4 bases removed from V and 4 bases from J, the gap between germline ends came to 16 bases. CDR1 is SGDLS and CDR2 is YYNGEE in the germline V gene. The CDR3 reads CASSYRGAQADTQYF. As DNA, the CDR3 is TGTGCCAGCAGCTATCGGGGGGCGCAGGCAGATACGCAGTATTTT. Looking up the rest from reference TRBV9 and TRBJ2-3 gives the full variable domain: DSGVTQTPKHLITATGQRVTLRCSPRSGDLSVYWYQQSLDQGLQFLIQYYNGEERAKGNILERFSAQQFPDLHSELNLSSLELGDSALYFCASSYRGAQADTQYFGPGTRLTVL.

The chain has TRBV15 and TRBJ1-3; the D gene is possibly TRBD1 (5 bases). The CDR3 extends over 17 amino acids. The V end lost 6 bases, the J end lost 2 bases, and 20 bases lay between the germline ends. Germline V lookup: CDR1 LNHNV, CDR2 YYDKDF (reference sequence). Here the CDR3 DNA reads TGTGCCACCAGGGGAGGACACTTTACAGGAACTGGAAACACCATATATTTT. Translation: CATRGGHFTGTGNTIYF.

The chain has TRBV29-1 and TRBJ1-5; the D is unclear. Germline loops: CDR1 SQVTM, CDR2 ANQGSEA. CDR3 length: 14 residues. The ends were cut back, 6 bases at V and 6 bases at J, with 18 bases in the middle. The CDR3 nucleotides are TGCAGCGTGGCCGGACGGGGAGATGGTCAGCCCCAGCATTTT. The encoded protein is CSVAGRGDGQPQHF.

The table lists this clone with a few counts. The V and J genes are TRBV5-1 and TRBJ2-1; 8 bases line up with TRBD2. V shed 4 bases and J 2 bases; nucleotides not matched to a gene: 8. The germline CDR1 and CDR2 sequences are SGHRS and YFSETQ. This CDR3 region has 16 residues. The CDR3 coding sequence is TGCGCCAGCAGCCCCTACGGGGGGGCCCCCTACAATGAGCAGTTCTTC. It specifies CASSPYGGAPYNEQFF.

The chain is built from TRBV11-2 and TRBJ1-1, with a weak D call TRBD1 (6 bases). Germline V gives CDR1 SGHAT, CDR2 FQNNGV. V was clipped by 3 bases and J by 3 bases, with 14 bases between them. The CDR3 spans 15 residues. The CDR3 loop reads CASSLLGGMDTEAFF. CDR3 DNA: TGTGCCAGCAGCTTGCTGGGGGGCATGGACACTGAAGCTTTCTTT.

The CDR3 here is CASSYLAGGTGELFF. In DNA, the CDR3 is TGTGCCAGCAGTTACTTGGCGGGGGGCACCGGGGAGCTGTTTTTT. The gene calls are TRBV6-5 and TRBJ2-2, with 8 bases aligning to TRBD2. In germline, CDR1 is MNHEY, CDR2 SVGAGI. CDR3 length: 15 amino acids. V lost 1 base and J lost 4; bases outside the gene matches: 2.